The present TCR beta chain was sequenced within a study of blood T cell repertoires in COVID-19. Study summary: Whether acute or convalescent, the COVID-19 samples came from the United States, Italy and Spain.

Cohorts were determined from participant-reported clinical history. Among Cohort 3 donors, those recovered had two negative PCRs, clearance, or symptom resolution. The J segment lost 2 bases and the V segment lost 0 bases, leaving 10 bases of the junction unmatched. Germline assignment: CDR1 SGDLS and CDR2 YYNGEE. The CDR3 sequence is 17 residues long. Sequencing used immunoSEQ multiplex PCR; TCRdb keeps in-frame clones, though not all of them. The profile shows fewer than 450,000 clones, roughly 87% of them singletons. This chain links TRBV9 with TRBJ1-1, with 7 bases aligning to TRBD1. This TCR derives from a woman aged 25 to 45 who had recovered from COVID-19. The sample taken for sequencing was PBMCs or T cells enriched from blood (not recorded which). CDR3 loop: CASSVATDRPPNTEAFF. Here the CDR3 DNA reads TGTGCCAGCAGCGTAGCTACGGACAGGCCGCCCAACACTGAAGCTTTCTTT.